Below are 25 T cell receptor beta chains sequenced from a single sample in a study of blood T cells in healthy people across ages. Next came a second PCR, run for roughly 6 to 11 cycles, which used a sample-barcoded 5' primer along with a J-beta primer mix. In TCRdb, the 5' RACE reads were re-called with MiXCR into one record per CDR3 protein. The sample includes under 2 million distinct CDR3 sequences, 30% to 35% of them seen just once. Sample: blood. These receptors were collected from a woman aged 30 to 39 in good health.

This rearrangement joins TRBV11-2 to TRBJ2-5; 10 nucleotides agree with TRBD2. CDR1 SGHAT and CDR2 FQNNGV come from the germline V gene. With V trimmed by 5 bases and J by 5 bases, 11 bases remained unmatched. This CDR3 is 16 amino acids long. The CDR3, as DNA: TGTGCCAGCAGCCCGCGCAGCGGGGGGGCCGATGAGACCCAGTACTTC. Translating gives CASSPRSGGADETQYF. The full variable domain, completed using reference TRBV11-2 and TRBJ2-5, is EAGVAQSPRYKIIEKRQSVAFWCNPISGHATLYWYQQILGQGPKLLIQFQNNGVVDDSQLPKDRFSAERLKGVDSTLKIQPAKLEDSAVYLCASSPRSGGADETQYFGPGTRLLVL.

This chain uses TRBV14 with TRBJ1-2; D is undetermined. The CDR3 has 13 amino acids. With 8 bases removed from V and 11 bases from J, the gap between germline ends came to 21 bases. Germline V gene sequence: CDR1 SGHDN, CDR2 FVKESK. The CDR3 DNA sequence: TGTGCCAGCCGCCCAATAGGAATTAATTGGTACACCTTC. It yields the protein CASRPIGINWYTF.

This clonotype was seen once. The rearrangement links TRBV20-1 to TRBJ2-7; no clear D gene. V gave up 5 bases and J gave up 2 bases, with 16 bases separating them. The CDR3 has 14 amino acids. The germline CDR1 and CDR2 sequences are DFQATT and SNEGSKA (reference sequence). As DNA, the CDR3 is TGCAGTGCTCGGGCAGTAAAACAAACCTACGAGCAGTACTTC. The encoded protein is CSARAVKQTYEQYF.

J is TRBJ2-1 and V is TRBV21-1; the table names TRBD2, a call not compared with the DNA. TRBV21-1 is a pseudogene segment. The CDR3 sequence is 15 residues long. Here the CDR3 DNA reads TGTGCCAGCAGCAAAGGGGGGGTACTAGTGTATGAGCGGTTCTTC. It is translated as CASSKGGVLVYERFF.

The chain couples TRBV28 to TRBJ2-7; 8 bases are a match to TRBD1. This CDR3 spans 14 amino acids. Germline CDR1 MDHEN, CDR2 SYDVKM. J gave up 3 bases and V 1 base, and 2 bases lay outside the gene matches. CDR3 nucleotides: TGTGCCAGCAGTTTATATGGGACAGGCTACGAGCAGTACTTC. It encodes CASSLYGTGYEQYF. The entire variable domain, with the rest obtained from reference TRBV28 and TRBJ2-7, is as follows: DVKVTQSSRYLVKRTGEKVFLECVQDMDHENMFWYRQDPGLGLRLIYFSYDVKMKEKGDIPEGYSVSREKKERFSLILESASTNQTSMYLCASSLYGTGYEQYFGPGTRLTVT.

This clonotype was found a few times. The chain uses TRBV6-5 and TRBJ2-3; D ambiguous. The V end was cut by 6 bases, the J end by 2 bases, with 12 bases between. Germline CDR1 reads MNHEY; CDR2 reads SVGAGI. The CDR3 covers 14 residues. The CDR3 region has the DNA TGTGCCAGCAGAGATACAAGTAACACAGATACGCAGTATTTT. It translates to CASRDTSNTDTQYF.

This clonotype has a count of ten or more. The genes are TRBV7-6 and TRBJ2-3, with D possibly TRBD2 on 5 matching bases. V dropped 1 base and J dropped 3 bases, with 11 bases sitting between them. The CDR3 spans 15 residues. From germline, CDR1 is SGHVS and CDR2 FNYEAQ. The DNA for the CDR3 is TGTGCCAGCAGCTTAGAACACGGAGGTACAGATACGCAGTATTTT. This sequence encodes CASSLEHGGTDTQYF.

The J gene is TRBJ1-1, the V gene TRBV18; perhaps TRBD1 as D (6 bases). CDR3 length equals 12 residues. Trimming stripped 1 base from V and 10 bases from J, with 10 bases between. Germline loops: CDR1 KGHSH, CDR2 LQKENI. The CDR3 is CASSPQEGGAFF. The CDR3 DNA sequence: TGTGCCAGCTCACCACAGGAGGGGGGAGCTTTCTTT.

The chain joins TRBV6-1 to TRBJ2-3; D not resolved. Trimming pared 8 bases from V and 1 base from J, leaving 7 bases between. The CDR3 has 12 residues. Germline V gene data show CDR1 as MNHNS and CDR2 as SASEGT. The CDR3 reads CASERGTDTQYF. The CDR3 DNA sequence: TGTGCCAGCGAAAGGGGCACAGATACGCAGTATTTT.

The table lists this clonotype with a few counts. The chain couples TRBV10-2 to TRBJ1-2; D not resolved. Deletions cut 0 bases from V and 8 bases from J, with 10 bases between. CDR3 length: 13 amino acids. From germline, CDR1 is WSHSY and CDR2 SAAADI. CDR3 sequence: CASSESPALGYTF. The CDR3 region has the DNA TGCGCCAGCAGTGAGTCGCCGGCCCTGGGCTACACCTTC.

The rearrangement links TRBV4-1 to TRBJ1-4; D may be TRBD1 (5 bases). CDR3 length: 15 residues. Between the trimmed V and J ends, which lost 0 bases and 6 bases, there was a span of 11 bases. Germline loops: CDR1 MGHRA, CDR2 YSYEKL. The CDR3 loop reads CASSQESGSHEKLFF. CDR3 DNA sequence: TGCGCCAGCAGCCAAGAGTCAGGGTCTCATGAAAAACTGTTTTTT.

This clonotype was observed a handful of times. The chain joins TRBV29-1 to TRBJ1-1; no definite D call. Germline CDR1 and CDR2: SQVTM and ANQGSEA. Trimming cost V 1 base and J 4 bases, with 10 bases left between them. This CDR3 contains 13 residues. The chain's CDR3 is CSVEGGGGTEAFF. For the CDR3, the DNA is TGCAGCGTTGAAGGAGGTGGAGGCACTGAAGCTTTCTTT. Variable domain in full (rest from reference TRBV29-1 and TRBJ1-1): SAVISQKPSRDICQRGTSLTIQCQVDSQVTMMFWYRQQPGQSLTLIATANQGSEATYESGFVIDKFPISRPNLTFSTLTVSNMSPEDSSIYLCSVEGGGGTEAFFGQGTRLTVV.

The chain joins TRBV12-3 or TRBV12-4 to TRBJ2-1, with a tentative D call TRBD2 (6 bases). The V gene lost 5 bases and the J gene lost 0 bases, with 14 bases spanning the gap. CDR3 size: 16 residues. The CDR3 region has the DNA TGTGCCAGCAGTCCCCGGGGTAGCGGCTCCTACAATGAGCAGTTCTTC. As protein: CASSPRGSGSYNEQFF.

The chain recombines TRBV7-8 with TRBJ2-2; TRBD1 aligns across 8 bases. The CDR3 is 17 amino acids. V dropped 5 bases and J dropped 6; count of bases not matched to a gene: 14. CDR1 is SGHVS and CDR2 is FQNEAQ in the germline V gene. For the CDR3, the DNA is TGTGCCAGCAGCCCCCGAAAAGGACAGGGCAATGCCGGGGAGCTGTTTTTT. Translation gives CASSPRKGQGNAGELFF.

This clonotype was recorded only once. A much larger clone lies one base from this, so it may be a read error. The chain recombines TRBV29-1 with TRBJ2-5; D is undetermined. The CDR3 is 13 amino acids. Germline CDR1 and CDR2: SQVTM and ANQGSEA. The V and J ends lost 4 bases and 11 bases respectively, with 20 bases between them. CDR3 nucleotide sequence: TGCAGCGTTGGGGGTAATTACTACAATGAGCAGTACTTC. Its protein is CSVGGNYYNEQYF.

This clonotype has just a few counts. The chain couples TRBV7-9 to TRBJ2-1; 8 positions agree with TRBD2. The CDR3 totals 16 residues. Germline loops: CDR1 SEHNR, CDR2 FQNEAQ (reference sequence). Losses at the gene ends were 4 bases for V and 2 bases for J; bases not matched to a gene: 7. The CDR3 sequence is CASSSNSGRAYNEQFF. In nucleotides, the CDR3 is TGTGCCAGCAGCTCTAACAGCGGGAGAGCCTACAATGAGCAGTTCTTC.

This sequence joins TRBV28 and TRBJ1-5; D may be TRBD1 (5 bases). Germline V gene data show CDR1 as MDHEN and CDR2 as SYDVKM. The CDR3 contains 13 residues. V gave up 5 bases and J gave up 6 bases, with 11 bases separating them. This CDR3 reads CASSLRGSQPQHF. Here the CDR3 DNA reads TGTGCCAGCAGTCTAAGGGGTAGTCAGCCCCAGCATTTT.

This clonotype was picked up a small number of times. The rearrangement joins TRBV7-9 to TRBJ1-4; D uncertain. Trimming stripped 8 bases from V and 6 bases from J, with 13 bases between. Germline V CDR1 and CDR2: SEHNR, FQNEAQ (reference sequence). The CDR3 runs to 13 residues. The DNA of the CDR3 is TGTGCCAGCGGCCGGGGAAGGGATGAAAAACTGTTTTTT. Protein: CASGRGRDEKLFF.

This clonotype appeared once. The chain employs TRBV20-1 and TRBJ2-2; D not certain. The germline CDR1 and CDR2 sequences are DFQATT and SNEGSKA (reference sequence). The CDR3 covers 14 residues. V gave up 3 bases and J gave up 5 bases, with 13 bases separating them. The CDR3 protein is CSARASRNTGELFF. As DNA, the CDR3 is TGCAGTGCTAGGGCAAGTAGGAATACCGGGGAGCTGTTTTTT.

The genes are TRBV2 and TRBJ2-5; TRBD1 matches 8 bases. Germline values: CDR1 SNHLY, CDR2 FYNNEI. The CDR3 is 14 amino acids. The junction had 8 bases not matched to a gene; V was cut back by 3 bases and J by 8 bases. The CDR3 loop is CASSEGAGGLTQYF. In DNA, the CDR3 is TGTGCCAGCAGTGAGGGGGCAGGGGGCCTTACCCAGTACTTC.

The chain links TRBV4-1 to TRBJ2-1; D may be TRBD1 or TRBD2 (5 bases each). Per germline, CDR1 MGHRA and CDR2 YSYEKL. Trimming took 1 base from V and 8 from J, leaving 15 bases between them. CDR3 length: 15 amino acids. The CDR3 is CASSQGTDWDDEQFF. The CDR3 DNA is TGCGCCAGCAGCCAAGGGACGGACTGGGACGATGAGCAGTTCTTC.

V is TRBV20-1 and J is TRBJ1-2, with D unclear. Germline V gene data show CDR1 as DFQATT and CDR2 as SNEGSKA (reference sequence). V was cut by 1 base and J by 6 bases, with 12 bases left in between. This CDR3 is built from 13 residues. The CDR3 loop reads CSARVEGYHGYTF. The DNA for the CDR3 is TGCAGTGCTAGAGTCGAGGGCTATCATGGCTACACCTTC.

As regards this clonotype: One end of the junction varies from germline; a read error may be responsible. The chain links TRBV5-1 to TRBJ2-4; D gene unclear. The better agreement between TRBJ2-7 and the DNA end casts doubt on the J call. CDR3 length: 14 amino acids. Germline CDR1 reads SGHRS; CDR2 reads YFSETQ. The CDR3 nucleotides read TGCGCCAGCAACTTGCGGAGCGCTTCCTACGAGCAGTACTTC. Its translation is CASNLRSASYEQYF.

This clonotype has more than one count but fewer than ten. The DNA of the CDR3 is TGCAGTGCTCCAACCGGGACAGGGAACTATGGCTACACCTTC. Residues: CSAPTGTGNYGYTF. J is TRBJ1-2 and V is TRBV20-1, with 9 bases aligning to TRBD1. After removal of 5 bases from V and 2 bases from J, the junction contained 6 bases not matched to a gene. The CDR3 runs 14 residues. Germline V lookup: CDR1 DFQATT, CDR2 SNEGSKA (reference sequence).

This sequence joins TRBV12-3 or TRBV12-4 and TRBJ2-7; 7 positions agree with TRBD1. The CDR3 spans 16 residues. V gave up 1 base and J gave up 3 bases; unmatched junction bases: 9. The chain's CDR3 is CASSLGTGPLVYEQYF. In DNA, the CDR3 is TGTGCCAGCAGTTTAGGGACAGGTCCCCTAGTCTACGAGCAGTACTTC.